Each of the 30 T cell receptor beta chains below was sequenced from the same sample in a study of response to subunit inactivated influenza vaccine. MiXCR, applied by TCRdb to the RT-PCR reads, yields one record per CDR3 protein. Of some 540,000 distinct CDR3 sequences in the sample, roughly 25% are singletons; the top ten hold under 3.5%. A further study also used this sample, focusing on T cells expressing NK-cell markers. That source notes: The cDNA for TCR beta came from 5'RACE template switching with UMIs.

The material was CD4+ T cells sorted from PBMCs, obtained approximately 13 days after vaccination. Receptors were obtained from a man aged 45 to 65 who received an inactivated influenza vaccine.

The chain has TRBV20-1 and TRBJ2-1; TRBD1 matches 8 bases. The germline CDR1 and CDR2 sequences are DFQATT and SNEGSKA (reference sequence). The junction had 8 bases not matched to a gene; V was cut back by 2 bases and J by 5 bases. This CDR3 has 15 amino acids. CDR3 sequence: CSARPGRGRHNEQFF. DNA for the CDR3: TGCAGTGCTAGACCGGGCAGGGGGCGTCACAATGAGCAGTTCTTC.

This clonotype was observed a handful of times. The V call is TRBV4-1, the J call TRBJ2-1; D might be TRBD1 (7 bases). Germline CDR1 and CDR2: MGHRA and YSYEKL. This CDR3 is built from 17 residues. The germline V and J ends were trimmed by 2 bases and 8 bases, with 22 bases remaining between them. This chain's CDR3 is CASSQLMGAGGKDEQFF. Here the CDR3 DNA reads TGCGCCAGCAGCCAACTCATGGGGGCAGGGGGGAAGGATGAGCAGTTCTTC.

This clonotype occurred a few times. The rearrangement uses TRBV29-1 and TRBJ2-3, with D maybe TRBD1 (5 bases). This CDR3 is 13 amino acids long. Germline CDR1 reads SQVTM; CDR2 reads ANQGSEA. V lost 4 bases to trimming and J lost 5 bases, with 13 bases between them. The DNA for the CDR3 is TGCAGCGTTGTCGGCAGGGTGGTAGATACGCAGTATTTT. It encodes CSVVGRVVDTQYF.

The CDR3 reads CAISRGGATDTQYF. CDR3 nucleotides: TGTGCCATCAGTCGCGGGGGGGCGACAGATACGCAGTATTTT. The rearrangement links TRBV10-3 to TRBJ2-3; TRBD2 matches 9 bases. V trimming: 5 bases; J trimming: 3 bases; junction bases outside the gene matches: 3. Germline CDR1 is ENHRY and CDR2 is SYGVKD. The CDR3 loop spans 14 amino acids.

This clonotype showed up just a few times. V and J are TRBV5-1 and TRBJ2-7; 7 bases align to TRBD2. Germline V gene sequence: CDR1 SGHRS, CDR2 YFSETQ. J gave up 3 bases and V 2 bases, and 5 bases lay outside the gene matches. The CDR3 totals 14 residues. The CDR3: CASSLLAPNYEQYF. The DNA of the CDR3 is TGCGCCAGCAGCTTACTAGCGCCCAACTACGAGCAGTACTTC.

The chain links TRBV20-1 to TRBJ1-2; D is unclear. Trimming pared 7 bases from V and 4 bases from J, leaving 13 bases between. Germline V gene lookup returns CDR1 DFQATT and CDR2 SNEGSKA (reference sequence). The length of the CDR3 is 12 residues. The CDR3 DNA follows: TGCAGTGTCACATCACCGAGCTATGGCTACACCTTC. This encodes CSVTSPSYGYTF.

This clonotype was counted a few times. This rearrangement joins TRBV12-3 or TRBV12-4 to TRBJ2-1; 9 bases line up with TRBD2. J gave up 3 bases and V 7 bases, and 10 bases lay outside the gene matches. There are 16 residues in the CDR3. CDR3 coding DNA: TGTGCCAGCATTCGGCGGGCGGGAGGGAACTACAATGAGCAGTTCTTC. Translated: CASIRRAGGNYNEQFF.

This clonotype appeared a few times. The CDR3 DNA reads as TGTGCCAGCAGCTTAGAGCGGGGGGGCCCCAACACCGGGGAGCTGTTTTTT. Translating it yields CASSLERGGPNTGELFF. The chain carries TRBV7-6 and TRBJ2-2, with 10 bases lining up with TRBD2. Trimming at V came to 1 base and at J to 2 bases, leaving 4 bases not matched to a gene. Per the germline V gene, CDR1 is SGHVS and CDR2 is FNYEAQ. This CDR3 spans 17 amino acids.

The chain combines TRBV12-3 or TRBV12-4 with TRBJ2-5, with D hard to call. Trimming removed 2 bases from V and 3 bases from J, with 7 bases in between. This CDR3 contains 13 residues. The CDR3 protein is CASSLQEKETQYF. DNA of the CDR3: TGTGCCAGCAGTTTACAGGAGAAAGAGACCCAGTACTTC.

This clonotype has more than one count but fewer than ten. V gene TRBV29-1 combines with J gene TRBJ2-3; D gene ambiguous. The ends were cut back, 4 bases at V and 2 bases at J, with 4 bases in the middle. The germline gives CDR1 SQVTM, CDR2 ANQGSEA. This CDR3 region has 11 residues. CDR3: CSVGITDTQYF. The DNA of the CDR3 is TGCAGCGTTGGAATCACAGATACGCAGTATTTT.

CDR3 loop: CASSQQGANEKLFF. CDR3 coding DNA: TGTGCCAGCAGCCAACAGGGGGCTAATGAAAAACTGTTTTTT. The chain is built from TRBV3-1 and TRBJ1-4; TRBD1 matches 7 bases. Per germline, CDR1 LGHDT and CDR2 YNNKEL (reference sequence). V lost 2 bases and J lost 3; bases outside the gene matches: 0. This CDR3 has 14 amino acids. The full variable domain, in which reference TRBV3-1 and TRBJ1-4 provide the parts outside the CDR3, is DTAVSQTPKYLVTQMGNDKSIKCEQNLGHDTMYWYKQDSKKFLKIMFSYNNKELIINETVPNRFSPKSPDKAHLNLHINSLELGDSAVYFCASSQQGANEKLFFGSGTQLSVL.

This clonotype was counted a few times. CDR3 sequence: CASSLAARGRETQYF. CDR3 nucleotides: TGTGCCAGCAGCTTAGCCGCTAGGGGCCGCGAGACCCAGTACTTC. V and J are TRBV7-2 and TRBJ2-5, with a possible D match to TRBD1 (5 bases). The CDR3 is 15 amino acids. Trimming took off 0 bases at V and 5 bases at J, with 13 bases between the two ends. Germline CDR1 and CDR2: SGHTA and FQGNSA.

This clonotype came up a few times. The rearrangement uses TRBV20-1 and TRBJ2-3; D possibly corresponds to TRBD2 (6 bases). The CDR3 consists of 15 residues. Germline V CDR1 and CDR2: DFQATT, SNEGSKA (reference sequence). With 0 bases removed from V and 5 bases from J, the gap between germline ends came to 15 bases. The CDR3 spells CSARDRAGLRDTQYF. The DNA of the CDR3 is TGCAGTGCTAGAGATCGAGCGGGTTTGAGAGATACGCAGTATTTT.

CDR3 region: CASSSDFLSPLHF. The CDR3 DNA follows: TGTGCCAGCAGCTCGGACTTTCTGTCACCCCTCCACTTT. The chain uses TRBV12-3 or TRBV12-4 and TRBJ1-6; D uncertain. V lost 6 bases, J lost 10 bases, and 13 bases lay in between. The CDR3 has 13 amino acids.

This sequence joins TRBV20-1 and TRBJ2-7, with 10 bases that match TRBD1. V shed 4 bases, J shed 5 bases, and the junction held 8 bases outside the gene matches. The CDR3 contains 14 residues. Germline CDR1 and CDR2: DFQATT and SNEGSKA (reference sequence). CDR3 sequence (DNA): TGCAGTGCTACTCGGACAGGGGGGATCGACGAGCAGTACTTC. Residues: CSATRTGGIDEQYF.

This clonotype occurred a few times. J is TRBJ1-2 and V is TRBV10-3, with a possible D match to TRBD1 (5 bases). Trimming removed 9 bases at V and 4 bases at J, with 15 bases between. CDR1 and CDR2 (germline): ENHRY, SYGVKD. This CDR3 region has 13 residues. Written as DNA, the CDR3 is TGTGCCATATTACCCAGGGCGGCCTATGGCTACACCTTC. Its protein product is CAILPRAAYGYTF.

The chain has TRBV7-8 and TRBJ2-2; 8 bases align to TRBD1. The V segment lost 6 bases and the J segment 6 bases; nucleotides outside the gene matches: 6. Germline loops: CDR1 SGHVS, CDR2 FQNEAQ. The CDR3 contains 14 residues. CDR3 residues: CASRVGTGPGELFF. For the CDR3, the DNA is TGTGCCAGCAGAGTGGGGACAGGCCCCGGGGAGCTGTTTTTT.

This clonotype was counted a few times. The chain carries TRBV10-3 and TRBJ1-5; D unresolved. Trimming shortened V by 3 bases and J by 0 bases, and 9 bases separated the two germline ends. There are 15 residues in the CDR3. The germline gives CDR1 ENHRY, CDR2 SYGVKD. The CDR3 protein is CAISDIGYSNQPQHF. CDR3 coding DNA: TGTGCCATCAGTGACATCGGTTATAGCAATCAGCCCCAGCATTTT.

This clonotype was counted between two and nine times. The rearrangement uses TRBV2 and TRBJ2-5, with TRBD1 identical over 7 bases. Germline V lookup: CDR1 SNHLY, CDR2 FYNNEI. J gave up 6 bases and V 5 bases, and 6 bases lay outside the gene matches. The CDR3 runs to 13 residues. CDR3 in amino acids: CASSSSGGQTQYF. CDR3 nucleotide sequence: TGTGCCAGCAGTAGCTCAGGGGGACAGACCCAGTACTTC.

This clonotype was counted at least ten times. V is TRBV7-2 and J is TRBJ2-1; 8 bases are a match to TRBD2. Unmatched junction bases numbered 6, after V lost 0 bases and J lost 5 bases. Germline CDR1 reads SGHTA; CDR2 reads FQGNSA. The CDR3 contains 16 residues. CDR3 sequence (DNA): TGTGCCAGCAGCTTAGCGGCGTCTAGCGGGCACAATGAGCAGTTCTTC. Protein product: CASSLAASSGHNEQFF.

CDR3 DNA: TGTGCCAGCAGCTTAGAAGGACAGGGAGCAGGGACCCAGTACTTC. This codes for CASSLEGQGAGTQYF. The rearrangement joins TRBV11-2 to TRBJ2-5; 8 bases line up with TRBD1. The V and J ends lost 0 bases and 7 bases, in that order; junction bases with no gene match: 7. Germline V gives CDR1 SGHAT, CDR2 FQNNGV. The CDR3 runs to 15 residues.

This clonotype was seen a few times. The gene calls are TRBV20-1 and TRBJ2-1; tentatively, D is TRBD2 (5 bases). CDR1 is DFQATT, CDR2 SNEGSKA, per germline (reference sequence). Trimming took off 3 bases at V and 5 bases at J, with 14 bases between the two ends. The CDR3 is made up of 14 amino acids. CDR3 nucleotides: TGCAGTGCTAGTACGGGGAGCCGTAACAATGAGCAGTTCTTC. Protein: CSASTGSRNNEQFF.

CDR3 sequence reads: CASSFFQGQPQHF. Written as DNA, the CDR3 is TGTGCCAGCAGTTTTTTCCAGGGGCAGCCCCAGCATTTT. The J gene is TRBJ1-5, the V gene TRBV12-3 or TRBV12-4; D possibly corresponds to TRBD1 (6 bases). V was clipped by 3 bases and J by 7 bases, with 10 bases between them. The CDR3 is 13 amino acids.

Comment on this clonotype: Germline and junction disagree at one end, which may indicate a read error. The chain has TRBV6-2 or TRBV6-3 and TRBJ2-1; TRBD1 matches 7 bases. CDR3 length equals 14 residues. CDR1 is MNHEY and CDR2 is SVGEGT in the germline V gene. This CDR3 reads CATSYGQGVPVQFF. CDR3 DNA sequence: TGTGCCACCAGTTACGGGCAGGGGGTACCAGTGCAGTTCTTC.

This rearrangement joins TRBV6-5 to TRBJ2-7; TRBD2 is a possible D gene (6 bases). This CDR3 contains 13 residues. Trimming shortened V by 4 bases and J by 4 bases, and 11 bases separated the two germline ends. Germline V gene lookup returns CDR1 MNHEY and CDR2 SVGAGI. Here the CDR3 reads CASSSAAGYEQYF. In nucleotides, the CDR3 is TGTGCCAGCAGTTCCGCAGCGGGTTACGAGCAGTACTTC.

The V and J genes are TRBV5-5 and TRBJ2-3; tentatively, D is TRBD1 or TRBD2 (5 bases each). The CDR3 runs to 15 residues. The germline V and J ends were trimmed by 3 bases and 6 bases, with 17 bases remaining between them. Germline V gene lookup returns CDR1 SGHKS and CDR2 YYEKEE (reference sequence). The CDR3 DNA reads TGTGCCAGCAGCTCTTTCAAGGGGAGTTCGGATACGCAGTATTTT. This codes for CASSSFKGSSDTQYF.

This clonotype was detected ten times or more. This chain connects TRBV7-8 to TRBJ2-1; a weak D match, TRBD1 (6 bases). CDR1 and CDR2 from the germline V gene are SGHVS and FQNEAQ. This CDR3 has 15 residues. V lost 5 bases and J lost 6, with 17 bases in between. CDR3 nucleotide sequence: TGTGCCAGCAGCACCGGGACACACCCCACCAATGAGCAGTTCTTC. This gives the protein CASSTGTHPTNEQFF.

This clonotype has a handful of counts. CDR3 nucleotide sequence: TGTGCCACCCGGACTAGTCACAATGAGCAGTTCTTC. This sequence encodes CATRTSHNEQFF. The chain links TRBV10-3 to TRBJ2-1; 7 bases are a match to TRBD2. Unmatched junction bases numbered 5, after V lost 10 bases and J lost 5 bases. CDR1 is ENHRY and CDR2 is SYGVKD in the germline V gene. The CDR3 extends over 12 amino acids.

The chain recombines TRBV9 with TRBJ1-1; D not resolved. Germline values: CDR1 SGDLS, CDR2 YYNGEE. The CDR3 is made up of 13 amino acids. The V end was cut by 0 bases, the J end by 1 base, with 4 bases between. The CDR3 protein is CASSVGRNTEAFF. CDR3 sequence (DNA): TGTGCCAGCAGCGTAGGACGGAACACTGAAGCTTTCTTT. The variable domain in full, with the rest retrieved from reference TRBV9 and TRBJ1-1, is DSGVTQTPKHLITATGQRVTLRCSPRSGDLSVYWYQQSLDQGLQFLIQYYNGEERAKGNILERFSAQQFPDLHSELNLSSLELGDSALYFCASSVGRNTEAFFGQGTRLTVV.

This clonotype has a handful of counts. The chain recombines TRBV27 with TRBJ2-7; 12 positions match TRBD2. Trimming removed 5 bases from V and 6 bases from J; junction bases left unmatched: 8. Germline V CDR1 and CDR2: MNHEY, SMNVEV (reference sequence). The CDR3 spans 15 residues. CDR3 sequence (DNA): TGTGCCAGCAGTACACTAGCGGGAGGCGTCGGCGAGCAGTACTTC. It is translated as CASSTLAGGVGEQYF.